This TCR beta chain derives from a study of blood T cell repertoires in COVID-19. The CDR3 consists of 14 residues. J was trimmed by 5 bases and V by 5 bases; bases with no gene match: 6. Germline V lookup: CDR1 MDHEN, CDR2 SYDVKM. Generated by immunoSEQ multiplex PCR, the TCRdb table keeps only in-frame clones and is missing some. The table lists approximately 44,000 clones, approximately 89% of them singletons. The source material was peripheral blood. The chain couples TRBV28 to TRBJ2-7; 10 bases are shared with TRBD1. This clonotype was obtained from a woman older than 75 with acute or convalescent COVID-19. CDR3 loop: CASSVSGTGDEQYV. CDR3 sequence (DNA): TGTGCCAGCAGTGTCTCCGGGACAGGGGACGAGCAGTACGTC.